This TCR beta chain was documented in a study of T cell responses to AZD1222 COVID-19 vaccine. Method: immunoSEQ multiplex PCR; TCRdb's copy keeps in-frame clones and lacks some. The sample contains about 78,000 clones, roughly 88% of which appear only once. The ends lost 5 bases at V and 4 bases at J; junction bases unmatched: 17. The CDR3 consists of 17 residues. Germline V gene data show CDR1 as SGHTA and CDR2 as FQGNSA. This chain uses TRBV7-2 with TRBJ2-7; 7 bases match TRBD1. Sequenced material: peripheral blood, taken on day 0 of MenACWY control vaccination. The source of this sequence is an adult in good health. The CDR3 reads CASSALTGDRKLYEQYF. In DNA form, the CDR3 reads TGTGCCAGCAGCGCCCTCACAGGGGACCGTAAATTGTACGAGCAGTACTTC.